Reported below is one TCR beta chain. Its cognate antigen is unknown. This sample was included in a study of beta chain features in type 1 diabetes. Study details: In all, some 100,000,000 sorted cells from all samples were analyzed. The study, taken as a whole, reports: Relative to healthy donors, patients appeared to have naive, central memory and Treg TCRB repertoires that were more similar. Shorter TCRB CDR3s, moderately but significantly so, were found in Type 1 diabetes patients in all four CD4+ subsets.

The germline gives CDR1 MDHEN, CDR2 SYDVKM. CDR3 length: 16 residues. After removal of 6 bases from V and 1 base from J, the junction contained 8 bases not matched to a gene. Expressed TCRB transcripts were sequenced, since all the RNA that had been isolated was reverse transcribed. This table comes from immunoSEQ multiplex PCR, and its TCRdb copy is limited to in-frame clones, with some not included. Here the sample spans approximately 50,000 clones, around 40% being singletons. Sorting of CD4+ naive, central memory, regulatory and stem cell-like memory cells was performed via CD45RO/CCR7/CD25/CD127/CD95/CD27. Every sorted population was more than 95% pure.

This receptor was taken from a man younger than 40 with type 1 diabetes. Sequencing was done on a sample of Tregs from blood. The J gene is TRBJ2-3, the V gene TRBV28; 9 nucleotides match TRBD1. The CDR3 DNA reads as TGTGCCAGCAGCCCCAACAGGGGGCTCGGCACAGATACGCAGTATTTT. It is translated as CASSPNRGLGTDTQYF.